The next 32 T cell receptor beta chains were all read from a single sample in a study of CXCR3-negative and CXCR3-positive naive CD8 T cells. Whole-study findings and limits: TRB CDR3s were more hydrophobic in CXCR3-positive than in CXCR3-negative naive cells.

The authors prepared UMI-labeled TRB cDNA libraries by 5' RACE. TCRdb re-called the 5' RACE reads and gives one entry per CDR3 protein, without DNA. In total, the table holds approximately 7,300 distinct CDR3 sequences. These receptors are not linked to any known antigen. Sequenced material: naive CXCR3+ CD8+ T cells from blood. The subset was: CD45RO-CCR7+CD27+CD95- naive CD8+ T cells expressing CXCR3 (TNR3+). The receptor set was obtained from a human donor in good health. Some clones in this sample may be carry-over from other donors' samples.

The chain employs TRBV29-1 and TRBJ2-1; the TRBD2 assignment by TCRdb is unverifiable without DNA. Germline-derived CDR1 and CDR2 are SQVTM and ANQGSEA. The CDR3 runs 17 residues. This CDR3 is CSVFLFGLAGSNNEQFF.

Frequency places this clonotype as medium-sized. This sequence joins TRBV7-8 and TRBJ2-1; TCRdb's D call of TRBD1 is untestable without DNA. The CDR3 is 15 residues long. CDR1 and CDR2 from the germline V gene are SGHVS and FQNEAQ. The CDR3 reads CASSPAGGSYNEQFF.

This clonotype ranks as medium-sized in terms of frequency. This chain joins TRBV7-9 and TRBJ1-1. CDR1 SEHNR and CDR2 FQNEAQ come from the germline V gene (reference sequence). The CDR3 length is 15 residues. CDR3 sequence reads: CASSLIGPMNTEAFF.

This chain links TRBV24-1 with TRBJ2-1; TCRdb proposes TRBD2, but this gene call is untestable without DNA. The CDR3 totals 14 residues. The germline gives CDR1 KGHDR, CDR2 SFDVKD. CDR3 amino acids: CATSSSGSLNEQFF.

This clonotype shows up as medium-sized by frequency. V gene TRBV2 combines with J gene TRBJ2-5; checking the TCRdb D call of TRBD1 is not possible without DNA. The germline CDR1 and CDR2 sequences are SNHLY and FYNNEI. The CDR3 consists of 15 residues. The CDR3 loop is CASRGTISDWETQYF.

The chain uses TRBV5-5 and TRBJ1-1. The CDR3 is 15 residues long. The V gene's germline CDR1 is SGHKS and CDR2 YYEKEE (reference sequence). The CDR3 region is CASSQDHQWNTEAFF.

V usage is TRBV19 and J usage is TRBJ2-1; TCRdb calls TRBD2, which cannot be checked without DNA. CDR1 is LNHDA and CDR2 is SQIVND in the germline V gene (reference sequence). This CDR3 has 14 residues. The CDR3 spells CASSPSGSYNEQFF.

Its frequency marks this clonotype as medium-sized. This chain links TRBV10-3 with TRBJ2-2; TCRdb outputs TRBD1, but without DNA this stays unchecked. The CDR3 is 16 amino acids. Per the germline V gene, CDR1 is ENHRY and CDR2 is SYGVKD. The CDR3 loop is CAISRNRDTNTGELFF.

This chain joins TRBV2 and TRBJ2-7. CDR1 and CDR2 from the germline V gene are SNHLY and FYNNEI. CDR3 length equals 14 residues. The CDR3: CASSEDLDIGEQYF.

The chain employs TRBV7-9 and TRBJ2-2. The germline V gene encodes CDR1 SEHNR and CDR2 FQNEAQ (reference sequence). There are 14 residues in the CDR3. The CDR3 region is CASSFEVGTGELFF.

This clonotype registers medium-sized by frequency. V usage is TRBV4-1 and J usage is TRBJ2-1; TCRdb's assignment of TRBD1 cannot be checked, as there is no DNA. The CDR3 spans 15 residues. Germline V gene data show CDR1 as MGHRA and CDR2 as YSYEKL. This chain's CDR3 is CASSPRDRVINEQFF.

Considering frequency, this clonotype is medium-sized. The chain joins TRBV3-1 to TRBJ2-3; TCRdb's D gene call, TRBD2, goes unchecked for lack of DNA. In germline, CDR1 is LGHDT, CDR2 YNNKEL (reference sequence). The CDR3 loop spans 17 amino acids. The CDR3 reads CASSLWTSGGATDTQYF.

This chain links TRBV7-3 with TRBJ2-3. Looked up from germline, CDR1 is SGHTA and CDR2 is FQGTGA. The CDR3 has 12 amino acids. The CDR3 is CASSLNPPQQYF.

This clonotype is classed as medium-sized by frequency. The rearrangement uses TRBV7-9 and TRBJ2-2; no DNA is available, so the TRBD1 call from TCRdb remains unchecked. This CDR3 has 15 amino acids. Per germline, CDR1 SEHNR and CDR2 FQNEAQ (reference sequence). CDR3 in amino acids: CASSWDRKESGELFF.

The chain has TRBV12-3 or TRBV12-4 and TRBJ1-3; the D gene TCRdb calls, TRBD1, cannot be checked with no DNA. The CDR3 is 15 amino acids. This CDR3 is CASSFGRTDGNTIYF.

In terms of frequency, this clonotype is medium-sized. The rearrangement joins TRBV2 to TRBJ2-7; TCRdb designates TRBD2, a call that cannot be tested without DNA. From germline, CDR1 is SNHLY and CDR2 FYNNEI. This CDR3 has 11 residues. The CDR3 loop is CASTGGGEQYF.

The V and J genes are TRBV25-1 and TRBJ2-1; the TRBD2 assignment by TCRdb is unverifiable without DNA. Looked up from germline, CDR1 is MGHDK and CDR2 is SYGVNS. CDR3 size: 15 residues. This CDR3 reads CASSLGLADYNEQFF.

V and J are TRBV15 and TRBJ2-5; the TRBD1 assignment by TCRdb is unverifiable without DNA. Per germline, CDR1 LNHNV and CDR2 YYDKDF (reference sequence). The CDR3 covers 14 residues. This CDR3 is CATTPGQGVWTQYF.

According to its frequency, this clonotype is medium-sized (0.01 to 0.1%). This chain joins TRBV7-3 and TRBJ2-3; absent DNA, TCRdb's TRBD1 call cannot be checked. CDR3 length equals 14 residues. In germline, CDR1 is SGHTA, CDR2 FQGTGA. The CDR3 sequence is CASSPGAPGDTQYF.

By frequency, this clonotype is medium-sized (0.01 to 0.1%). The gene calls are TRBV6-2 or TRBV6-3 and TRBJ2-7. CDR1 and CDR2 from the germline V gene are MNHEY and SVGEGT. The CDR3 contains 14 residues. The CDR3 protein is CASSYSLTDYEQYF.

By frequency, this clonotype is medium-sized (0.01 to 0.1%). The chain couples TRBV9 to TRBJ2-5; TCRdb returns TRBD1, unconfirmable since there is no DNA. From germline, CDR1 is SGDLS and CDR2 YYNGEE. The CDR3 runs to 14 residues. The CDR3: CASSVGTGRETQYF. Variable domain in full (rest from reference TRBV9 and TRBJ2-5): DSGVTQTPKHLITATGQRVTLRCSPRSGDLSVYWYQQSLDQGLQFLIQYYNGEERAKGNILERFSAQQFPDLHSELNLSSLELGDSALYFCASSVGTGRETQYFGPGTRLLVL.

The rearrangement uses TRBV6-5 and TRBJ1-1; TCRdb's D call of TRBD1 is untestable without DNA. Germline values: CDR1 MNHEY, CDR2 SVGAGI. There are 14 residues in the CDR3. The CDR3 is CASSPLMRGAEAFF.

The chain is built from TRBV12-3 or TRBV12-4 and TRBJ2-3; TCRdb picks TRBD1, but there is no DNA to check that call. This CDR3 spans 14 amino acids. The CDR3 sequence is CASSPGTITDTQYF.

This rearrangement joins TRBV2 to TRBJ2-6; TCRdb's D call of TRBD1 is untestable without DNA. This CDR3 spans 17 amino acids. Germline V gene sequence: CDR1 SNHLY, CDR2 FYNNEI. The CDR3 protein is CASKPTPGGAGANVLTF.

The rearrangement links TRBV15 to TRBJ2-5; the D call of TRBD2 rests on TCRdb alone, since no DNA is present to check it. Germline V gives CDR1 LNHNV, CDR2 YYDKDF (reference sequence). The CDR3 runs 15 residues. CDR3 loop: CATSTTGLAMETQYF.

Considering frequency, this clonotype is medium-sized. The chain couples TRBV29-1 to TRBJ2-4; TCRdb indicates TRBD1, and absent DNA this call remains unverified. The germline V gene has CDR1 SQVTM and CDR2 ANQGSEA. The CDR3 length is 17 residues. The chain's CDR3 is CSVEDLRESGRGNIQYF.

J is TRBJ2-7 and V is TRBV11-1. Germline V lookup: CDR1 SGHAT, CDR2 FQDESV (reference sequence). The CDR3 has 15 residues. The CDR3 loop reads CASTETGERSYEQYF.

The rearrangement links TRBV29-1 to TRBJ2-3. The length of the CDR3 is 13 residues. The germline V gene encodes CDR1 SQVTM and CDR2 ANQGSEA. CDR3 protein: CSVDTPSTDTQYF.

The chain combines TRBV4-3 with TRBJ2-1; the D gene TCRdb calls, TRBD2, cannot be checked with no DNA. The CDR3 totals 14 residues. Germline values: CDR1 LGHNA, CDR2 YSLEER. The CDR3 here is CASSQDGPLNEQFF.

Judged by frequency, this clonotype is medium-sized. CDR3 sequence: CSVEDASGGASGRRYEQYF. The chain employs TRBV29-1 and TRBJ2-7; TCRdb's D gene call, TRBD2, goes unchecked for lack of DNA. The CDR3 is 19 residues long. Germline loops: CDR1 SQVTM, CDR2 ANQGSEA.

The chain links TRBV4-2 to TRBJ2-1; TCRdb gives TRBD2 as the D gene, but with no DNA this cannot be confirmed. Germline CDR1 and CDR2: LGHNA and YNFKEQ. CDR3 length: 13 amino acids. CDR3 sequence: CASSPSLGAEQFF.

The CDR3 sequence is CASSLDLFYTF. This chain links TRBV28 with TRBJ1-2. The length of the CDR3 is 11 residues. Germline V lookup: CDR1 MDHEN, CDR2 SYDVKM.